The source of this T cell receptor (beta chain) is a study of beta chain features in type 1 diabetes. The V gene's germline CDR1 is MDHEN and CDR2 SYDVKM. The CDR3 contains 16 residues. V lost 4 bases to trimming and J lost 8 bases; unmatched junction nucleotides: 10. Investigators reverse transcribed all isolated RNA, so they sequenced expressed TCRB transcripts. Sequencing used immunoSEQ multiplex PCR; TCRdb keeps in-frame clones, though not all of them. Of some 330,000 clones in the sample, approximately 11% are singletons; the top ten hold about 0.015%. What was sequenced was naive CD4+ T cells from blood. This sequence originates from a woman in her twenties or thirties in good health. The gene calls are TRBV28 and TRBJ2-1; 11 bases are shared with TRBD2. As DNA, the CDR3 is TGTGCCAGCAGTTCCCCGGGGACTAGCGGATCCTATGAGCAGTTCTTC. It codes for CASSSPGTSGSYEQFF.